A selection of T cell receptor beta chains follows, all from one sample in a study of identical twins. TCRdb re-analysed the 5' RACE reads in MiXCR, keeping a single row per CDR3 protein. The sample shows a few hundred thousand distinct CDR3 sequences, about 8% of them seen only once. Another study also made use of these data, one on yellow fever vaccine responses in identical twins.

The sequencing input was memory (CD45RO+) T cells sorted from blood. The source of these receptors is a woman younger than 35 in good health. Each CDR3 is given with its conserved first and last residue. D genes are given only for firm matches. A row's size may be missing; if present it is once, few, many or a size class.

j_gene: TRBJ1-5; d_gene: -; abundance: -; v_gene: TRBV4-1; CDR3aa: CASSQVGDQPQHF; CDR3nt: TGCGCCAGCAGCCAAGTAGGGGATCAGCCCCAGCATTTT
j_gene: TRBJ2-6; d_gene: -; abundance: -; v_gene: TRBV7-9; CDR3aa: CASSLVGRDSGANVLTF; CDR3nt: TGTGCCAGCAGCTTAGTGGGACGGGATTCTGGGGCCAACGTCCTGACTTTC
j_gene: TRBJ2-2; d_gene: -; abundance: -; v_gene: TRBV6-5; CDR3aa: CASSYSGVTNTGELFF; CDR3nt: TGTGCCAGCAGTTACTCGGGGGTCACGAACACCGGGGAGCTGTTTTTT
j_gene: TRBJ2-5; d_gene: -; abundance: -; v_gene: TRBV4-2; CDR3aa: CASSLDSQQTQYF; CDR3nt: TGTGCCAGCAGCCTGGACTCGCAACAGACCCAGTACTTC
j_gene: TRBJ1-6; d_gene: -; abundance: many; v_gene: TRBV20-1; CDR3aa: CSAIGLEYNSPLHF; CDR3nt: TGCAGTGCTATAGGTTTGGAGTATAATTCACCCCTCCACTTT
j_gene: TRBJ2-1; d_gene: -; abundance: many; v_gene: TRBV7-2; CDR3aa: CASSSDYSYNEQFF; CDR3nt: TGTGCCAGCAGCTCTGACTACTCCTACAATGAGCAGTTCTTC
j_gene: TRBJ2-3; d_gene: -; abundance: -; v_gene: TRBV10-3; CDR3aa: CAITLDKGPTDTQYF; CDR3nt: TGTGCCATCACTTTAGACAAGGGTCCCACAGATACGCAGTATTTT
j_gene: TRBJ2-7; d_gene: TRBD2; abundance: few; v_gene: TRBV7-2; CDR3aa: CASSPGLALSSYEQYF; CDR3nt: TGTGCCAGCAGCCCCGGACTAGCGCTGAGCTCCTACGAGCAGTACTTC
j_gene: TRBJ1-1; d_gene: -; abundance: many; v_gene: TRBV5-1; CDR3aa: CASSLDREGTEAFF; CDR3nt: TGCGCCAGCAGCTTGGACAGGGAAGGGACTGAAGCTTTCTTT
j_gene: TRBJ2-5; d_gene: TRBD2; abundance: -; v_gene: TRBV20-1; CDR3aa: CSAPTSGSEIQYF; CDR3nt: TGCAGTGCTCCGACTAGCGGGAGTGAGATCCAGTACTTC
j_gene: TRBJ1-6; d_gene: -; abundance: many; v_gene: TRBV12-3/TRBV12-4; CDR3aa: CASSLSRGNSPLHF; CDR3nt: TGTGCCAGCAGTTTGTCCCGGGGTAATTCACCCCTCCACTTT
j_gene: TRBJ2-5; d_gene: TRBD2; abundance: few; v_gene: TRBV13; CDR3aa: CASSSRTSGYQETQYF; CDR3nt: TGTGCCAGCAGCTCCAGGACTAGCGGGTACCAAGAGACCCAGTACTTC
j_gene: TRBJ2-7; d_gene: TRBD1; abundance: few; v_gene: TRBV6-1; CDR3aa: CASSEIQGASYEQYF; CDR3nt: TGTGCCAGCAGTGAGATACAGGGGGCGAGCTACGAGCAGTACTTC
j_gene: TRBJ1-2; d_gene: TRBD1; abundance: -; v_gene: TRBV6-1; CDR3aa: CAKSTQGGNYGYTF; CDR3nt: TGTGCCAAGTCTACACAGGGGGGGAACTATGGCTACACCTTC
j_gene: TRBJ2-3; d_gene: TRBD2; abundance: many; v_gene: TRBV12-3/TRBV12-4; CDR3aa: CASSSGTSGTGDTQYF; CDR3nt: TGTGCCAGCAGTTCCGGGACTAGCGGGACTGGAGATACGCAGTATTTT
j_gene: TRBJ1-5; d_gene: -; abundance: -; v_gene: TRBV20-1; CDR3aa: CSARDTGGVGNQPQHF; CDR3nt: TGCAGTGCTAGAGATACGGGGGGGGTAGGCAATCAGCCCCAGCATTTT
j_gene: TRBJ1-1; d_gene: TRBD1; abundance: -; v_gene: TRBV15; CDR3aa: CATSARGGIDTEAFF; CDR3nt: TGTGCCACCAGCGCCAGGGGGGGGATCGACACTGAAGCTTTCTTT
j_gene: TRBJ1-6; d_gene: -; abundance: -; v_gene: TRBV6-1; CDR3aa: CASSVWWASPLHF; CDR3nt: TGTGCCAGCAGTGTTTGGTGGGCTTCACCCCTCCACTTT
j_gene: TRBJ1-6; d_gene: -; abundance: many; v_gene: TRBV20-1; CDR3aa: CSALTGTENSPLHF; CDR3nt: TGCAGTGCTCTTACCGGGACCGAGAATTCACCCCTCCACTTT
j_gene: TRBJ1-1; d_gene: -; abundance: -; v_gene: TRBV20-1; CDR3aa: CSARDPWENTEAFF; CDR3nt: TGCAGTGCTAGAGATCCATGGGAGAACACTGAAGCTTTCTTT